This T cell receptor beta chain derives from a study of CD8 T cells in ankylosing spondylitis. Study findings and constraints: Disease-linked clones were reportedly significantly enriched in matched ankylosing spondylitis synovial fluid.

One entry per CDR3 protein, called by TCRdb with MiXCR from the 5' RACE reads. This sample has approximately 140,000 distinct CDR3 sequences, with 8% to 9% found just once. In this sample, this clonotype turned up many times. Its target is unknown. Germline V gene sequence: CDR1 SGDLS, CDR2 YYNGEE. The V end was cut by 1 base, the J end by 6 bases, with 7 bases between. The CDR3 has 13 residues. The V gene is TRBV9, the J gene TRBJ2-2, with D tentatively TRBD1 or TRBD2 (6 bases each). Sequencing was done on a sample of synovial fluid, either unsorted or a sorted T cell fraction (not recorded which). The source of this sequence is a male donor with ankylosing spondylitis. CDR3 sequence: CASSVRGAGELFF. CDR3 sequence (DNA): TGTGCCAGCAGCGTAAGGGGGGCCGGGGAGCTGTTTTTT.